Shown below are 18 T cell receptor beta chains from a single sample sequenced in a study of identical twins. TCRdb reprocessed the 5' RACE reads via MiXCR and lists one record per CDR3 protein. The sample holds around 340,000 distinct CDR3 sequences; roughly 9% are singletons and the top ten take roughly 8.7%. Sequenced sample: naive T cells sorted from blood. The receptors originated from a woman in her forties or fifties in good health.

The chain has TRBV25-1 and TRBJ2-3, with D perhaps matching TRBD2 (6 bases). This CDR3 comprises 15 residues. Germline V lookup: CDR1 MGHDK, CDR2 SYGVNS. Between the trimmed V and J ends, which lost 6 bases and 1 base, there was a span of 14 bases. Written as DNA, the CDR3 is TGTGCCAGCAGCTCCACTAGCTTCGGCACAGATACGCAGTATTTT. Translated: CASSSTSFGTDTQYF.

The chain carries TRBV4-1 and TRBJ2-5; 9 nucleotides align to TRBD2. CDR1 and CDR2 (germline): MGHRA, YSYEKL. J gave up 7 bases and V 1 base, and 16 bases lay outside the gene matches. The CDR3 extends over 18 amino acids. CDR3 amino acids: CASSQGSAREGPRGTQYF. CDR3 nucleotides: TGCGCCAGCAGCCAAGGGTCGGCGCGGGAGGGTCCTCGGGGGACCCAGTACTTC.

This clonotype was found many times. The gene calls are TRBV5-1 and TRBJ1-1, with TRBD1 as a possible D gene (5 bases). The V gene's germline CDR1 is SGHRS and CDR2 YFSETQ. V lost 5 bases and J lost 0, with 11 bases in between. This CDR3 is 14 amino acids long. The CDR3 nucleotides read TGCGCCAGCAGAGCCACAGGAATGAACACTGAAGCTTTCTTT. Translation gives CASRATGMNTEAFF.

This clonotype was observed many times. This sequence joins TRBV12-3 or TRBV12-4 and TRBJ1-5, with 7 bases fitting TRBD1. V was clipped by 6 bases and J by 6 bases; unmatched bases: 5. This CDR3 spans 13 amino acids. DNA for the CDR3: TGTGCCAGCAGGAACAGGGGCGGTCAGCCCCAGCATTTT. This gives the protein CASRNRGGQPQHF.

The CDR3 nucleotides are TGCGCCAGCAGCTTGGATGCAGGACAATCCTACAATGAGCAGTTCTTC. This encodes CASSLDAGQSYNEQFF. The gene calls are TRBV5-1 and TRBJ2-1; possible D gene TRBD1, 5 bases. The CDR3 length is 16 residues. V lost 0 bases, J lost 1 base, and 11 bases lay in between. From germline, CDR1 is SGHRS and CDR2 YFSETQ.

This clonotype occurred a few times. J is TRBJ2-3 and V is TRBV5-1, with D perhaps TRBD2 (6 bases). CDR1 is SGHRS and CDR2 is YFSETQ in the germline V gene. Trimming took 1 base from V and 3 from J, leaving 18 bases between them. There are 17 residues in the CDR3. CDR3 sequence (DNA): TGCGCCAGCAGCTTGCTGGCAGATAGCGGAAAAACAGATACGCAGTATTTT. Translated, it gives CASSLLADSGKTDTQYF.

The chain links TRBV7-9 to TRBJ2-1; 14 nucleotides agree with TRBD2. The ends lost 1 base at V and 10 bases at J; junction bases unmatched: 9. CDR3 length equals 17 residues. In germline, CDR1 is SEHNR, CDR2 FQNEAQ (reference sequence). Here the CDR3 reads CASSLGTSGRFVMEQFF. CDR3 nucleotides: TGTGCCAGCAGCTTAGGGACTAGCGGGAGGTTCGTTATGGAGCAGTTCTTC.

This clonotype was seen ten or more times. Mismatch with germline at one junction end may stem from a read error. The rearrangement joins TRBV7-7 to TRBJ2-2; 8 bases agree with TRBD1. Germline-derived CDR1 and CDR2 are SSHAT and FNYEAQ (reference sequence). The CDR3 is 15 residues long. CDR3 bases: TGTGCTAGCAGCCCCGGGACAGGGAACACCGGGGAGCTGTTTTTT. Translated, it gives CASSPGTGNTGELFF.

The chain links TRBV3-1 to TRBJ2-3, with D perhaps matching TRBD1 (7 bases). Trimming took 3 bases from V and 0 from J, leaving 13 bases between them. Germline CDR1 LGHDT, CDR2 YNNKEL (reference sequence). The CDR3 loop spans 16 amino acids. CDR3 sequence (DNA): TGTGCCAGCAGCCACTCGGGGGACAGAAGCACAGATACGCAGTATTTT. Its translation is CASSHSGDRSTDTQYF.

This clonotype was detected a few times. The gene calls are TRBV5-1 and TRBJ1-1; D possibly corresponds to TRBD1 (5 bases). V shed 4 bases and J shed 5 bases, with 15 bases lying between them. There are 14 residues in the CDR3. Looked up from germline, CDR1 is SGHRS and CDR2 is YFSETQ. The CDR3 loop is CASSPLSGRTEAFF. CDR3 coding DNA: TGCGCCAGCAGCCCTCTCTCAGGGCGGACTGAAGCTTTCTTT.

This clonotype showed up just a few times. This chain joins TRBV5-1 and TRBJ1-1, with D tentatively TRBD1 (6 bases). Trimming stripped 0 bases from V and 5 bases from J, with 17 bases between. This CDR3 comprises 16 residues. CDR1 SGHRS and CDR2 YFSETQ come from the germline V gene. CDR3 amino acids: CASSLERGAFGTEAFF. The DNA for the CDR3 is TGCGCCAGCAGCTTGGAAAGGGGGGCTTTTGGTACTGAAGCTTTCTTT. The full variable domain, its missing parts supplied by reference TRBV5-1 and TRBJ1-1, is KAGVTQTPRYLIKTRGQQVTLSCSPISGHRSVSWYQQTPGQGLQFLFEYFSETQRNKGNFPGRFSGRQFSNSRSEMNVSTLELGDSALYLCASSLERGAFGTEAFFGQGTRLTVV.

The chain is built from TRBV6-6 and TRBJ1-2; 8 bases agree with TRBD1. Germline lookup yields CDR1 MNHNY and CDR2 SVGAGI (reference sequence). V shed 10 bases, J shed 8 bases, and the junction held 6 bases outside the gene matches. This CDR3 is 11 amino acids long. CDR3 coding DNA: TGTGCCACGGAGCAGGGGGCCGGCTACACCTTC. This codes for CATEQGAGYTF.

This clonotype was seen ten or more times. The V gene is TRBV29-1, the J gene TRBJ2-5; D tentatively fits TRBD1 or TRBD2 (5 bases each). Trimming took off 2 bases at V and 0 bases at J, with 13 bases between the two ends. The germline CDR1 and CDR2 sequences are SQVTM and ANQGSEA. The CDR3 has 15 residues. CDR3 DNA sequence: TGCAGCGTTGAAAGAGGACCGGGACACCAAGAGACCCAGTACTTC. This codes for CSVERGPGHQETQYF.

For this clonotype: The junction and the germline gene differ at one end; a read error may be behind it. The chain combines TRBV29-1 with TRBJ2-3; 10 bases are a match to TRBD1. This CDR3 region has 11 residues. CDR1 is SQVTM and CDR2 is ANQGSEA in the germline V gene. In nucleotides, the CDR3 is TGCAGCGTCCTCTCGGGACAGGGGACACTTTTT. Translation gives CSVLSGQGTLF.

This clonotype was counted a few times. The genes are TRBV7-6 and TRBJ1-2, with D perhaps TRBD1 (6 bases). Germline CDR1 reads SGHVS; CDR2 reads FNYEAQ. Trimming removed 5 bases from V and 0 bases from J, with 13 bases in between. This CDR3 region has 15 residues. The CDR3 DNA reads TGTGCCAGCAGCCAAAGGGCAGGGGCTAACTATGGCTACACCTTC. It translates to CASSQRAGANYGYTF. The whole variable domain, remainder taken from reference TRBV7-6 and TRBJ1-2, is GAGVSQSPRYKVTKRGQDVALRCDPISGHVSLYWYRQALGQGPEFLTYFNYEAQQDKSGLPNDRFSAERPEGSISTLTIQRTEQRDSAMYRCASSQRAGANYGYTFGSGTRLTVV.

In this sample, this clonotype turned up a few times. The CDR3 sequence is CASSPDRVGEQYF. The CDR3, as DNA: TGTGCCAGCAGCCCAGACAGGGTAGGCGAGCAGTACTTC. This chain joins TRBV7-6 and TRBJ2-7; 7 bases map to TRBD1. The CDR3 has 13 residues. V lost 5 bases to trimming and J lost 6 bases; unmatched junction nucleotides: 7. Per the germline V gene, CDR1 is SGHVS and CDR2 is FNYEAQ.

The J gene is TRBJ2-1, the V gene TRBV7-9; 7 bases match TRBD2. Germline assignment: CDR1 SEHNR and CDR2 FQNEAQ (reference sequence). The length of the CDR3 is 14 residues. V was pared by 5 bases and J by 4 bases, with 5 bases of the junction left unmatched. CDR3 in DNA: TGTGCCAGCAGCCTGGGACTAAAATACAATGAGCAGTTCTTC. This encodes CASSLGLKYNEQFF.

There are many counts of this clonotype. The genes are TRBV12-3 or TRBV12-4 and TRBJ2-3; D perhaps matches TRBD2 (6 bases). This CDR3 spans 11 amino acids. Trimming took 5 bases from V and 14 from J, leaving 14 bases between them. The CDR3 reads CASSLEPGLYF. The CDR3 DNA reads TGTGCCAGCAGTCTAGAGCCGGGACTGTATTTT.